What follows describes a single TCR beta chain. Antigen unknown. Exclusion of a patient resulted from uncontrolled infection, other autoimmune disease, pregnancy or lactation. The entry originates in a study of T cells in Graves' hyperthyroidism and ophthalmopathy. Researchers amplified the TCR beta CDR3 regions from RNA transcripts. A first-round RT-PCR of the TCR CDR3 used the HTBI primer set. TCRdb re-called the multiplex PCR reads with MiXCR, one entry per CDR3 protein. The sample carries some 400,000 distinct CDR3 sequences, approximately 15% recorded once. Study findings and constraints: Ophthalmopathy, as predicted by the model, came a median roughly 6.8 months after the prediction.

CDR1 and CDR2 (germline): SQVTM, ANQGSEA. The CDR3 is made up of 13 amino acids. V was shortened by 4 bases and J by 2 bases, with 11 bases between the two germline ends. Sequencing used blood. The origin of this receptor is a man aged 30-40 years with Graves' hyperthyroidism that later progressed to Graves' ophthalmopathy. The chain recombines TRBV29-1 with TRBJ1-1; possible D gene TRBD1, 5 bases. CDR3 coding DNA: TGCAGCGTTGCGTGGGGGTCTAACACTGAAGCTTTCTTT. It encodes CSVAWGSNTEAFF.